In this sample, the clone carrying this T cell receptor (beta chain) turned up a few times. What it recognizes is unknown. This sample was taken from a study of siplizumab effects on memory and regulatory T cells. Regarding the study as a whole: A minor fraction of alloreactive clones, and no more, mapped to unstimulated subsets. In the presence of siplizumab, alloreactive sequences traceable to unstimulated CD4+ memory cells were significantly reduced. Greater diversity than memory cells seemed evident in naive T cells, which also appeared to be major alloresponse contributors. Neither a naive nor a memory phenotype was assignable to roughly 75-97% of proliferating CD4+ or CD8+ clones.

The V gene lost 2 bases and the J gene lost 9 bases, with 21 bases spanning the gap. Germline-derived CDR1 and CDR2 are SGHDT and YYEEEE. This CDR3 spans 15 amino acids. Produced via immunoSEQ multiplex PCR; TCRdb's table is partial and in-frame only. The sample has 110,000 or so clones; approximately 92% are singletons. This TCR came from a human donor in good health. V is TRBV5-6 and J is TRBJ2-7; D is undetermined. Sequenced sample: non-Treg CD4+ T cells sorted from blood. CDR3: CASSFVEQNLRGQYF. As DNA, the CDR3 is TGTGCCAGCAGCTTTGTCGAACAGAATTTACGAGGGCAGTACTTC.